The 31 T cell receptor beta chains reported below all come from one sample, sequenced in a study of CD8+CD57+ T cells in acquired aplastic anemia. The template used for profiling TCR beta VDJ and CDR3 was genomic DNA. MiXCR, applied by TCRdb to the reads, yields one record per CDR3 protein. The sample contains a few hundred thousand distinct CDR3 sequences, around 68% of which appear only once. The sequenced material came from sorted CD4+, CD8+, or CD8+CD57+ T cells (not recorded which) from PBMCs. The receptors derive from a human donor in good health, serving as a control.

J is TRBJ1-1 and V is TRBV15, with D unresolved. The CDR3 spans 13 residues. Germline V gives CDR1 LNHNV, CDR2 YYDKDF (reference sequence). The V end was cut by 7 bases, the J end by 0 bases, with 9 bases between. CDR3 residues: CATKWIMNTEAFF. In nucleotides, the CDR3 is TGTGCCACCAAGTGGATTATGAACACTGAAGCTTTCTTT. The entire variable domain, with the rest obtained from reference TRBV15 and TRBJ1-1, is as follows: DAMVIQNPRYQVTQFGKPVTLSCSQTLNHNVMYWYQQKSSQAPKLLFHYYDKDFNNEADTPDNFQSRRPNTSFCFLDIRSPGLGDTAMYLCATKWIMNTEAFFGQGTRLTVV.

This chain links TRBV9 with TRBJ2-2; no clear D. Germline CDR1 reads SGDLS; CDR2 reads YYNGEE. The V and J ends lost 2 bases and 16 bases respectively, with 21 bases between them. This CDR3 has 14 residues. CDR3 bases: TGTGCCAGCAGCGTGGGTTTTAGCACAGATACGCAGTTTTTT. Translated: CASSVGFSTDTQFF.

The CDR3 DNA is TGTGCCAGCAGCCCAGACGTAAGGTCAGACTACATGACCCAGTACTTC. It encodes CASSPDVRSDYMTQYF. The chain has TRBV9 and TRBJ2-5, with a possible D match to TRBD2 (5 bases). This CDR3 region has 16 residues. Germline lookup yields CDR1 SGDLS and CDR2 YYNGEE. V was cut by 4 bases and J by 7 bases, with 23 bases left in between.

To note about this clonotype: This could be a read error, since a much larger clone is one nucleotide away. The chain recombines TRBV12-3 or TRBV12-4 with TRBJ1-1; unclear D gene. V was trimmed by 2 bases and J by 0 bases, leaving 10 bases between them. This CDR3 region has 15 residues. In nucleotides, the CDR3 is TGTGCCAGCAGTTTACGGTCGGCGATGAACACTGAAGCTTTCTTT. It yields the protein CASSLRSAMNTEAFF.

About this clonotype itself: This CDR3 fails to terminate in the conserved phenylalanine or tryptophan, so it likely reflects a read error. The limits of the CDR3 on the DNA are not certain, so only TCRdb's listed CDR3 is given. The chain has TRBV2 and TRBJ2-7; the table assigns TRBD1, which was not confirmed against the DNA. CDR1 and CDR2 (germline): SNHLY, FYNNEI. The CDR3 comprises 13 residues, both ends counted. The CDR3 spells CASSLRGGYEQHY.

The J gene is TRBJ1-5, the V gene TRBV7-9; no firm D call. This CDR3 is 14 amino acids long. CDR1 and CDR2 (germline): SEHNR, FQNEAQ (reference sequence). The ends were cut back, 5 bases at V and 6 bases at J, with 14 bases in the middle. The CDR3 loop is CASSPGSGGQPQHF. Here the CDR3 DNA reads TGTGCCAGCAGCCCCGGCTCAGGTGGTCAGCCCCAGCATTTT.

The chain joins TRBV11-2 to TRBJ2-6; D is perhaps TRBD2 (6 bases). The germline V gene has CDR1 SGHAT and CDR2 FQNNGV. With 5 bases removed from V and 7 bases from J, the gap between germline ends came to 12 bases. The CDR3 is 14 residues long. The CDR3, as DNA: TGTGCCAGCAGCCCTGACGGACTAGCCAACGTCCTGACTTTC. Amino acid sequence: CASSPDGLANVLTF.

This chain links TRBV20-1 with TRBJ2-7, with a possible D match to TRBD2 (5 bases). Germline V gene sequence: CDR1 DFQATT, CDR2 SNEGSKA (reference sequence). V was shortened by 4 bases and J by 6 bases, with 22 bases between the two germline ends. This CDR3 has 15 residues. The CDR3 nucleotides read TGCAGTGCTAAACTCTCCGAGAGCAGAGGAGGCGAGCAGTACTTC. Protein: CSAKLSESRGGEQYF.

In DNA, the CDR3 is TGCAGTGCTTCGGATAGGGATAGCAATCAGCCCCAGCATTTT. Translating it yields CSASDRDSNQPQHF. The chain recombines TRBV20-1 with TRBJ1-5; D is uncertain. Germline V lookup: CDR1 DFQATT, CDR2 SNEGSKA (reference sequence). The CDR3 has 14 residues. V was shortened by 5 bases and J by 0 bases, with 11 bases between the two germline ends.

The chain couples TRBV9 to TRBJ1-2; D ambiguous. The CDR3 covers 14 residues. Germline-derived CDR1 and CDR2 are SGDLS and YYNGEE. V was shortened by 0 bases and J by 7 bases, with 13 bases between the two germline ends. CDR3 protein: CASSVGYELGGYTF. The CDR3 DNA follows: TGTGCCAGCAGCGTAGGTTATGAGTTGGGTGGCTACACCTTC.

This chain uses TRBV20-1 with TRBJ1-3; no definite D call. Germline V gives CDR1 DFQATT, CDR2 SNEGSKA (reference sequence). The CDR3 is 15 residues long. V lost 3 bases, J lost 6 bases, and 18 bases lay in between. The CDR3, as DNA: TGCAGTGCTAGCCCGAGGGCCGTCGTAAAAAACACCATATATTTT. This encodes CSASPRAVVKNTIYF.

Worth noting for this clonotype: One junction end disagrees with the germline gene, perhaps due to a read error. The J gene is TRBJ2-6, the V gene TRBV5-1, with D perhaps given as TRBD1 or TRBD2 (5 bases each). Germline V lookup: CDR1 SGHRS, CDR2 YFSETQ. The CDR3 covers 14 residues. CDR3 residues: CARARGCGASVLTF. As DNA, the CDR3 is TGCGCCAGGGCCCGGGGCTGTGGGGCCAGCGTCCTGACTTTC.

For this clonotype: A read error may account for a junction end that differs from germline. The chain joins TRBV9 to TRBJ2-6; tentatively, D is TRBD1 or TRBD2 (6 bases each). The CDR3 covers 14 residues. Germline V CDR1 and CDR2: SGDLS, YYNGEE. The CDR3 region is CATSVTGGPGGEPF. The CDR3 DNA reads as TGTGCCACCAGCGTTACTGGGGGGCCTGGCGGGGAGCCTTTC.

Worth noting for this clonotype: A junction boundary mismatches the germline segment, possibly from a read error. The chain links TRBV7-2 to TRBJ1-3; D not certain. The germline gives CDR1 SGHTA, CDR2 FQGNSA. CDR3 size: 14 residues. CDR3 sequence: CVSSPPTNGNTIYF. CDR3 sequence (DNA): TGTGTCAGCAGCCCCCCAACCAACGGAAACACCATATATTTT.

This clonotype has a count of ten or more. The V and J genes are TRBV5-5 and TRBJ1-3, with D possibly TRBD1 on 6 matching bases. V lost 4 bases, J lost 4 bases, and 18 bases lay in between. CDR3 size: 16 residues. CDR1 and CDR2 from the germline V gene are SGHKS and YYEKEE (reference sequence). The CDR3 region has the DNA TGTGCCAGCAGCAGGACAGCACCAAACGCGGGAAACACCATATATTTT. Translating gives CASSRTAPNAGNTIYF.

The chain is built from TRBV9 and TRBJ2-5; 10 positions match TRBD1. V gave up 6 bases and J gave up 0 bases; unmatched junction bases: 5. Germline V CDR1 and CDR2: SGDLS, YYNGEE. The CDR3 covers 15 residues. The CDR3 coding sequence is TGTGCCAGCACGATAGGGACAGGGGACCAAGAGACCCAGTACTTC. Its translation: CASTIGTGDQETQYF.

This clonotype was counted ten times or more. This chain uses TRBV6-2 or TRBV6-3 with TRBJ2-5, with TRBD2 identical over 13 bases. The V gene end was trimmed by 2 bases and the J gene end by 4 bases; junction bases not matched to a gene: 1. The CDR3 covers 15 residues. Germline V gives CDR1 MNHEY, CDR2 SVGEGT. This CDR3 is CASSYGTSGVETQYF. CDR3 in DNA: TGTGCCAGCAGTTACGGGACTAGCGGGGTAGAGACCCAGTACTTC.

The chain has TRBV20-1 and TRBJ2-3; D perhaps matches TRBD2 (7 bases). Germline CDR1 and CDR2: DFQATT and SNEGSKA (reference sequence). CDR3 length equals 11 residues. The V end lost 1 base, the J end lost 14 bases, and 13 bases lay between the germline ends. DNA for the CDR3: TGCAGTGCTAGAGCTGGGGAGGGGGGGTATTTT. Its protein is CSARAGEGGYF.

This clonotype was observed a single time. J is TRBJ1-6 and V is TRBV15; 9 nucleotides align to TRBD1. Germline assignment: CDR1 LNHNV and CDR2 YYDKDF (reference sequence). Trimming cost V 3 bases and J 9 bases; bases outside gene matches: 6. This CDR3 has 15 residues. CDR3 in amino acids: CATSSSTGGGSPLHF. CDR3 sequence (DNA): TGTGCCACCAGCAGTTCGACAGGGGGGGGTTCACCCCTCCACTTT.

The genes are TRBV10-2 and TRBJ2-1, with no clear D. The assigned J gene may be wrong: the sequence end matches TRBJ2-7 better. The CDR3 is 14 residues long. Germline V gene data show CDR1 as WSHSY and CDR2 as SAAADI. CDR3 residues: CASSVGGSYNEQYF. The CDR3, as DNA: TGCGCCAGCAGTGTCGGCGGCTCCTACAATGAGCAGTACTTC.

The CDR3 coding sequence is TGCAGTGCTAGGGCGGGACTAGCTGCGTACGAGCAGTACTTC. Protein sequence: CSARAGLAAYEQYF. The chain combines TRBV20-1 with TRBJ2-7; TRBD2 matches 9 bases. V lost 3 bases, J lost 4 bases, and 7 bases stayed unmatched. CDR1 and CDR2 from the germline V gene are DFQATT and SNEGSKA (reference sequence). The CDR3 is 14 amino acids.

This clonotype showed up many times. The chain combines TRBV4-3 with TRBJ2-6; D unresolved. The CDR3 has 16 amino acids. V shed 0 bases and J shed 4 bases, with 10 bases lying between them. From germline, CDR1 is LGHNA and CDR2 YSLEER. CDR3 nucleotides: TGCGCCAGCAGCCAAGATTGGTCGCGGGGGGCCAACGTCCTGACTTTC. The encoded protein is CASSQDWSRGANVLTF.

In its sample, this clonotype was seen many times. The chain is built from TRBV6-5 and TRBJ2-7; 8 bases match TRBD2. V shed 6 bases and J 0 bases; nucleotides not matched to a gene: 7. Germline CDR1 reads MNHEY; CDR2 reads SVGAGI. This CDR3 has 15 residues. The DNA of the CDR3 is TGTGCCAGCAGGAGTTGGCGGGGGGACTCCTACGAGCAGTACTTC. The encoded protein is CASRSWRGDSYEQYF.

A note on this clonotype: The DNA is omitted, as the CDR3 cannot be located on it reliably, and the CDR3 follows TCRdb's listing. This chain links TRBV7-3 with TRBJ2-7. The length of the CDR3 is 16 amino acids, counting both ends. Germline V gene data show CDR1 as SGHTA and CDR2 as FQGTGA. The chain's CDR3 is CASSQPGNTIYFGQYF.

This chain connects TRBV5-1 to TRBJ2-3, with 8 nucleotides matching TRBD1. Germline loops: CDR1 SGHRS, CDR2 YFSETQ. J was trimmed by 2 bases and V by 0 bases; bases with no gene match: 5. This CDR3 region has 16 residues. The CDR3, as DNA: TGCGCCAGCAGCTTGGAAGGGACAGGCAACACAGATACGCAGTATTTT. Its protein product is CASSLEGTGNTDTQYF.

The rearrangement uses TRBV9 and TRBJ2-7, with 12 bases aligning to TRBD1. Per the germline V gene, CDR1 is SGDLS and CDR2 is YYNGEE. Trimming at V came to 3 bases and at J to 6 bases, leaving 7 bases not matched to a gene. This CDR3 contains 15 residues. The CDR3 DNA reads as TGTGCCAGCAGCGGCTCCGGGACAGGGGGCGGCGAGCAGTACTTC. It translates to CASSGSGTGGGEQYF.

Details on this clonotype: The CDR3 end shows no conserved phenylalanine or tryptophan, and so a read error is likely. The chain links TRBV5-1 to TRBJ2-5; 8 bases line up with TRBD1. J gave up 6 bases and V 6 bases, and 4 bases lay outside the gene matches. The germline CDR1 and CDR2 sequences are SGHRS and YFSETQ. The CDR3 has 12 amino acids. The CDR3 DNA sequence: TGCGCCAGCATGGACAGGGAAAAGACCCAGTACTAC. Translating it yields CASMDREKTQYY.

This chain links TRBV9 with TRBJ2-7, with D uncertain. The V and J ends lost 4 bases and 9 bases respectively, with 17 bases between them. The germline V gene encodes CDR1 SGDLS and CDR2 YYNGEE. The CDR3 runs to 13 residues. The CDR3 nucleotides are TGTGCCAGCAGCCCCGGCGTTGGGGTCGGGCAGTACTTC. This gives the protein CASSPGVGVGQYF. Variable domain in full (rest from reference TRBV9 and TRBJ2-7): DSGVTQTPKHLITATGQRVTLRCSPRSGDLSVYWYQQSLDQGLQFLIQYYNGEERAKGNILERFSAQQFPDLHSELNLSSLELGDSALYFCASSPGVGVGQYFGPGTRLTVT.

To note about this clonotype: The final CDR3 position lacks the conserved phenylalanine or tryptophan, pointing to a likely read error. The DNA is omitted, as the CDR3 cannot be located on it reliably, and the CDR3 follows TCRdb's listing. The V call is TRBV7-9, the J call TRBJ2-7; TRBD2 is taken as the D call from the table, unchecked against the DNA. From its first to its last residue, the CDR3 has 13 amino acids. Per the germline V gene, CDR1 is SEHNR and CDR2 is FQNEAQ (reference sequence). CDR3 protein: CASRPAPPLAGVG.

This chain uses TRBV10-3 with TRBJ2-1; D is perhaps TRBD1 or TRBD2 (5 bases each). This CDR3 has 12 amino acids. Trimming cost V 6 bases and J 7 bases, with 10 bases left between them. Germline CDR1 and CDR2: ENHRY and SYGVKD. Here the CDR3 reads CAIRGTPNEQFF. The CDR3 DNA reads TGTGCCATCAGGGGGACGCCGAATGAGCAGTTCTTC.

The chain joins TRBV12-3 or TRBV12-4 to TRBJ2-3, with D perhaps TRBD1 (6 bases). V lost 6 bases, J lost 3 bases, and 16 bases lay in between. This CDR3 has 15 residues. Written as DNA, the CDR3 is TGTGCCAGCAGCTTGGGGGCCGGGATGACAGATACGCAGTATTTT. This translates into CASSLGAGMTDTQYF.